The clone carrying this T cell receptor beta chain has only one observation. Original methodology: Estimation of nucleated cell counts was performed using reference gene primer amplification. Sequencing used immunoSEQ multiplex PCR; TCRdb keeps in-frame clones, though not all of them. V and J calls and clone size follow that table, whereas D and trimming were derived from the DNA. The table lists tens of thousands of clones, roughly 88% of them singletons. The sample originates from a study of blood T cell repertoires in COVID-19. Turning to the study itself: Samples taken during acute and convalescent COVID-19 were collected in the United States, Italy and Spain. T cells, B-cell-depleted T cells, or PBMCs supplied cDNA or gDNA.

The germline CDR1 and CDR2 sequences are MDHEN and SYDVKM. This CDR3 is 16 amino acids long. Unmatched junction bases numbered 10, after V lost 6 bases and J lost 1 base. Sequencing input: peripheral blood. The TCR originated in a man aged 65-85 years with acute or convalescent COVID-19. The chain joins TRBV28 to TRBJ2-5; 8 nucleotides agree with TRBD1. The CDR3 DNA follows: TGTGCCAGCAGCCAGACAGGGGTAGGGGGCCAAGAGACCCAGTACTTC. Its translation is CASSQTGVGGQETQYF. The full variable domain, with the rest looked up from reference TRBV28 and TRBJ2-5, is DVKVTQSSRYLVKRTGEKVFLECVQDMDHENMFWYRQDPGLGLRLIYFSYDVKMKEKGDIPEGYSVSREKKERFSLILESASTNQTSMYLCASSQTGVGGQETQYFGPGTRLLVL.